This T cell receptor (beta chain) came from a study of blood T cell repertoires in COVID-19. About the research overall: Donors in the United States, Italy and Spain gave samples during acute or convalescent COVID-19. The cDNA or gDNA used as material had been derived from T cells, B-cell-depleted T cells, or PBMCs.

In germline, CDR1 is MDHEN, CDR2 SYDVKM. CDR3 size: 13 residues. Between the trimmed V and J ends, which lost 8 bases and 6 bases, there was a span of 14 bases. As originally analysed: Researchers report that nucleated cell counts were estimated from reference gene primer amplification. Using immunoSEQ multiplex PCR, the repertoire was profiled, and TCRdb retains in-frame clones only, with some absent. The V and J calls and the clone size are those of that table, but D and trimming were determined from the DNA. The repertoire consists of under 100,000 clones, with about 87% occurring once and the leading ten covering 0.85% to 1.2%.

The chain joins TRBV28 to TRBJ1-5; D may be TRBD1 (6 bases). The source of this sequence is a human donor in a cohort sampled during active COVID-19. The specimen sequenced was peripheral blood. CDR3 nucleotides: TGTGCCAGCCGTCAGGGGCTACCTCAGCCCCAGCATTTT. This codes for CASRQGLPQPQHF.